This T cell receptor (beta chain) was sequenced for a study of control samples from healthy donors and cancer patients. Assay: immunoSEQ multiplex PCR; the TCRdb copy retains only in-frame clones and omits some. Of approximately 84,000 clones in the sample, 82% were seen once. From germline, CDR1 is MGHRA and CDR2 YSYEKL. Trimming took 2 bases from V and 1 from J, leaving 23 bases between them. The CDR3 consists of 19 residues. Source material: blood. The chain employs TRBV4-1 and TRBJ1-1, with D uncertain. This TCR came from a woman aged 55-70 years in good health. CDR3 in DNA: TGCGCCAGCAGCCAAATCCTGGGCATTAGTCAACAGCGGAACACTGAAGCTTTCTTT. Amino acids: CASSQILGISQQRNTEAFF.